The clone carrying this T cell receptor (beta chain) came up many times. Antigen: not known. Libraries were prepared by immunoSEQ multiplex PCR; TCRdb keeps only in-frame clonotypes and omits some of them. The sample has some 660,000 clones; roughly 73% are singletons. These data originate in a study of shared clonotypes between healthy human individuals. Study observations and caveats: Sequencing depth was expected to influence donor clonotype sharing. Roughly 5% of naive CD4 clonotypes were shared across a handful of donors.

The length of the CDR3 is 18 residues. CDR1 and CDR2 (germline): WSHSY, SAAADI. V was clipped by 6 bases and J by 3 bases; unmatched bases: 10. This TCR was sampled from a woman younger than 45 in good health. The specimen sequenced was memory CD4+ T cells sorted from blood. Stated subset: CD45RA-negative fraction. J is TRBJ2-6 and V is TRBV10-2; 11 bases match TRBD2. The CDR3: CASSELLAGVFGANVLTF. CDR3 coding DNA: TGCGCCAGCAGCGAGCTACTAGCGGGAGTCTTTGGGGCCAACGTCCTGACTTTC.